These 30 T cell receptor beta chains share one sample of origin, sequenced in a study of CD8 T cells in Susac syndrome. Reverse transcription of roughly 0.5 to 1 ug RNA was performed with random hexamers. MiXCR, applied by TCRdb to the immunoSEQ multiplex PCR reads, yields one record per CDR3 protein. The sample contains 200,000 or so distinct CDR3 sequences, nearly 95% of which appear only once. Sequencing was performed on CD4+ T cells from PBMCs. Receptors originate from a human donor with multiple sclerosis.

The rearrangement uses TRBV20-1 and TRBJ1-2, with D uncertain. V was shortened by 4 bases and J by 1 base, with 7 bases between the two germline ends. Germline V gene sequence: CDR1 DFQATT, CDR2 SNEGSKA (reference sequence). CDR3 size: 12 residues. CDR3 region: CSANTGNYGYTF. CDR3 DNA: TGCAGTGCTAACACCGGTAACTATGGCTACACCTTC.

The CDR3 sequence is CSVERGRGIQYF. Written as DNA, the CDR3 is TGCAGCGTTGAAAGGGGCCGGGGCATTCAGTACTTC. V is TRBV29-1 and J is TRBJ2-4; D is perhaps TRBD1 or TRBD2 (5 bases each). The germline gives CDR1 SQVTM, CDR2 ANQGSEA. The CDR3 length is 12 residues. V was clipped by 2 bases and J by 9 bases, with 11 bases between them.

V usage is TRBV24-1 and J usage is TRBJ2-1; D is unresolved. Trimming left V 2 bases short and J 9 bases short, with 4 bases between. CDR3 length equals 11 residues. Looked up from germline, CDR1 is KGHDR and CDR2 is SFDVKD. DNA for the CDR3: TGTGCCACCAGTGATTGGAGTGAGCAGTTCTTC. This encodes CATSDWSEQFF.

The chain combines TRBV6-1 with TRBJ2-1, with a tentative D call TRBD1 (6 bases). Germline loops: CDR1 MNHNS, CDR2 SASEGT. The CDR3 covers 11 residues. V gave up 9 bases and J gave up 11 bases, with 14 bases separating them. CDR3 sequence: CASSPGTKQFF. DNA of the CDR3: TGTGCCAGTTCCCCGGGGACAAAGCAGTTCTTC.

This chain joins TRBV3-1 and TRBJ2-1, with a tentative D call TRBD1 (6 bases). This CDR3 has 16 residues. V lost 2 bases to trimming and J lost 4 bases, with 15 bases between them. Germline values: CDR1 LGHDT, CDR2 YNNKEL (reference sequence). The CDR3 sequence: CASSQTGKVGYNEQFF. CDR3 bases: TGTGCCAGCAGCCAAACAGGGAAGGTGGGGTACAATGAGCAGTTCTTC.

The chain carries TRBV5-1 and TRBJ2-3; D is perhaps TRBD1 (6 bases). Trimming left V 6 bases short and J 2 bases short, with 10 bases between. The CDR3 totals 13 residues. Germline V CDR1 and CDR2: SGHRS, YFSETQ. Written as DNA, the CDR3 is TGCGCCAGCAAGGACAGTCACACAGATACGCAGTATTTT. It encodes CASKDSHTDTQYF.

J is TRBJ2-7 and V is TRBV9, with 11 nucleotides matching TRBD1. CDR1 and CDR2 (germline): SGDLS, YYNGEE. The CDR3 contains 15 residues. J gave up 6 bases and V 4 bases, and 9 bases lay outside the gene matches. The CDR3 DNA reads TGTGCCAGCAGCCCTGGGACAGGGGGTCCGGGCGAGCAGTACTTC. Protein product: CASSPGTGGPGEQYF.

This clonotype is a singleton in its sample. The chain recombines TRBV27 with TRBJ2-1; no firm D call. V shed 5 bases and J shed 9 bases, with 8 bases lying between them. Germline V gene sequence: CDR1 MNHEY, CDR2 SMNVEV (reference sequence). The CDR3 is 11 residues long. For the CDR3, the DNA is TGTGCCAGCAGTGTGCGGAGTGAGCAGTTCTTC. Translated: CASSVRSEQFF.

The CDR3 sequence is CASSDRGNNQPQHF. The CDR3 DNA follows: TGTGCCAGCTCGGACAGGGGAAACAATCAGCCCCAGCATTTT. The chain couples TRBV18 to TRBJ1-5; 9 bases line up with TRBD1. The V gene end was trimmed by 6 bases and the J gene end by 3 bases; junction bases not matched to a gene: 3. This CDR3 is 14 amino acids long. The germline V gene encodes CDR1 KGHSH and CDR2 LQKENI.

The genes are TRBV3-1 and TRBJ2-7; D is undetermined. The germline V and J ends were trimmed by 2 bases and 6 bases, with 11 bases remaining between them. Germline V CDR1 and CDR2: LGHDT, YNNKEL (reference sequence). The CDR3 consists of 13 residues. In DNA form, the CDR3 reads TGTGCCAGCAGCCAAAGTCATTGGGCCGAGCAGTACTTC. It is translated as CASSQSHWAEQYF.

The rearrangement joins TRBV9 to TRBJ2-7, with 8 bases lining up with TRBD2. Germline V gene data show CDR1 as SGDLS and CDR2 as YYNGEE. The ends lost 0 bases at V and 4 bases at J; junction bases unmatched: 18. CDR3 length: 19 amino acids. In nucleotides, the CDR3 is TGTGCCAGCAGCGTAGGGACACAAGTCCCCGGGACTAGTGCTTACGAGCAGTACTTC. It yields the protein CASSVGTQVPGTSAYEQYF.

The chain is built from TRBV30 and TRBJ1-2, with 7 bases identical to TRBD1. The V and J ends lost 8 bases and 8 bases, in that order; junction bases with no gene match: 8. CDR1 GTSNPN and CDR2 SVGIG come from the germline V gene (reference sequence). This CDR3 has 11 residues. CDR3 amino acids: CANRDREGYTF. The CDR3 bases are TGTGCCAATCGGGACAGAGAAGGCTACACCTTC.

The chain employs TRBV19 and TRBJ2-5; D gene unclear. V was clipped by 3 bases and J by 5 bases, with 13 bases between them. The CDR3 is 14 residues long. The V gene's germline CDR1 is LNHDA and CDR2 SQIVND (reference sequence). CDR3 loop: CASSIIGGEETQYF. The CDR3, as DNA: TGTGCCAGTAGTATCATCGGTGGAGAGGAGACCCAGTACTTC.

This rearrangement joins TRBV3-1 to TRBJ2-7; possibly TRBD2 for D (5 bases). The CDR3 has 14 residues. Germline loops: CDR1 LGHDT, CDR2 YNNKEL (reference sequence). V lost 1 base and J 5 bases, leaving 12 bases between the germline ends. CDR3 DNA sequence: TGTGCCAGCAGCCAAGTGGGCAACGGGGACGAGCAGTACTTC. Its protein product is CASSQVGNGDEQYF.

The genes are TRBV2 and TRBJ2-5; a possible D gene is TRBD1 (6 bases). V dropped 7 bases and J dropped 3 bases, with 12 bases sitting between them. CDR1 is SNHLY, CDR2 FYNNEI, per germline. The CDR3 loop spans 13 amino acids. CDR3 protein: CASIRTEKETQYF. The CDR3 nucleotides read TGTGCCAGCATTCGGACAGAAAAAGAGACCCAGTACTTC.

The chain recombines TRBV7-9 with TRBJ2-4, with 7 bases fitting TRBD1. Germline lookup yields CDR1 SEHNR and CDR2 FQNEAQ (reference sequence). The CDR3 has 15 residues. V lost 5 bases to trimming and J lost 2 bases; unmatched junction nucleotides: 6. In DNA form, the CDR3 reads TGTGCCAGCAGCCCCCTGGGACAGCCCAAAAACATTCAGTACTTC. Translating gives CASSPLGQPKNIQYF.

J is TRBJ1-2 and V is TRBV6-5, with D unclear. The CDR3 totals 13 residues. Germline CDR1 MNHEY, CDR2 SVGAGI. Trimming removed 2 bases at V and 4 bases at J, with 8 bases between. CDR3 in amino acids: CASSYEGSYGYTF. DNA of the CDR3: TGTGCCAGCAGTTACGAGGGCTCCTATGGCTACACCTTC.

The chain couples TRBV4-2 to TRBJ2-5; perhaps TRBD2 as D (5 bases). Trimming shortened V by 0 bases and J by 2 bases, and 10 bases separated the two germline ends. This CDR3 has 15 amino acids. Germline values: CDR1 LGHNA, CDR2 YNFKEQ. This chain's CDR3 is CASSQEERIQETQYF. Here the CDR3 DNA reads TGTGCCAGCAGCCAAGAGGAGCGGATACAAGAGACCCAGTACTTC.

V is TRBV5-1 and J is TRBJ1-1; D is undetermined. Between the trimmed V and J ends, which lost 4 bases and 5 bases, there was a span of 18 bases. From germline, CDR1 is SGHRS and CDR2 YFSETQ. The length of the CDR3 is 15 residues. CDR3 DNA sequence: TGCGCCAGCAGCCCTTCTGGAGATGCGGGGACTGAAGCTTTCTTT. This translates into CASSPSGDAGTEAFF.

This chain uses TRBV27 with TRBJ2-3; tentatively, D is TRBD1 (5 bases). This CDR3 is 14 amino acids long. Trimming shortened V by 6 bases and J by 4 bases, and 14 bases separated the two germline ends. Germline CDR1 and CDR2: MNHEY and SMNVEV (reference sequence). CDR3 sequence: CASRLTVRSDTQYF. CDR3 in DNA: TGTGCCAGCAGGCTGACAGTCCGCTCAGATACGCAGTATTTT.

The chain carries TRBV18 and TRBJ2-4; D perhaps matches TRBD2 (6 bases). The CDR3 has 16 residues. V was shortened by 0 bases and J by 6 bases, with 15 bases between the two germline ends. Germline values: CDR1 KGHSH, CDR2 LQKENI. The chain's CDR3 is CASSPPATPEGNIQYF. The CDR3 bases are TGTGCCAGCTCACCACCGGCGACCCCGGAGGGAAACATTCAGTACTTC.

The J gene is TRBJ2-7, the V gene TRBV29-1; perhaps TRBD1 as D (5 bases). Trimming left V 3 bases short and J 0 bases short, with 12 bases between. Germline V lookup: CDR1 SQVTM, CDR2 ANQGSEA. The CDR3 has 14 amino acids. CDR3 amino acids: CSVDENGASYEQYF. CDR3 nucleotides: TGCAGCGTTGATGAAAATGGGGCCTCCTACGAGCAGTACTTC.

The chain joins TRBV12-3 or TRBV12-4 to TRBJ2-7; D unresolved. The CDR3 spans 13 residues. Deletions cut 5 bases from V and 0 bases from J, with 8 bases between. In DNA form, the CDR3 reads TGTGCCAGCAGTCGGAAGCCCTCCTACGAGCAGTACTTC. This sequence encodes CASSRKPSYEQYF.

The chain links TRBV29-1 to TRBJ2-1; no clear D. The length of the CDR3 is 12 residues. Germline loops: CDR1 SQVTM, CDR2 ANQGSEA. Trimming cost V 1 base and J 3 bases, with 4 bases left between them. Written as DNA, the CDR3 is TGCAGCGTTGAAGGGAGCTACAATGAGCAGTTCTTC. Translated: CSVEGSYNEQFF.

The chain employs TRBV4-2 and TRBJ2-5; D is unresolved. The CDR3 extends over 14 amino acids. Germline CDR1 LGHNA, CDR2 YNFKEQ. V shed 1 base and J shed 3 bases, with 9 bases lying between them. CDR3 loop: CASSQGATKETQYF. The CDR3 nucleotides read TGTGCCAGCAGCCAAGGAGCGACAAAAGAGACCCAGTACTTC.

V is TRBV7-2 and J is TRBJ1-2, with D hard to call. The CDR3 totals 14 residues. The germline V and J ends were trimmed by 4 bases and 4 bases, with 13 bases remaining between them. Germline values: CDR1 SGHTA, CDR2 FQGNSA. The DNA for the CDR3 is TGTGCCAGCAGCTCAGGAATCGGGCTCTATGGCTACACCTTC. Its translation is CASSSGIGLYGYTF.

V and J are TRBV6-4 and TRBJ2-1, with a tentative D call TRBD1 (6 bases). Trimming removed 1 base from V and 5 bases from J, with 12 bases in between. The CDR3 spans 15 residues. Germline V gives CDR1 MRHNA, CDR2 SNTAGT. CDR3 sequence reads: CASSDLGARDNEQFF. The CDR3 DNA reads TGTGCCAGCAGTGACTTGGGGGCGCGGGACAATGAGCAGTTCTTC.

CDR3 nucleotide sequence: TGCGCCAGCAGCTTGGGACACCCCACAGATACGCAGTATTTT. Amino acid sequence: CASSLGHPTDTQYF. V gene TRBV5-1 combines with J gene TRBJ2-3; no firm D call. In germline, CDR1 is SGHRS, CDR2 YFSETQ. Trimming cost V 0 bases and J 2 bases, with 7 bases left between them. CDR3 length: 14 residues. Supplemented by reference TRBV5-1 and TRBJ2-3, the full variable domain reads KAGVTQTPRYLIKTRGQQVTLSCSPISGHRSVSWYQQTPGQGLQFLFEYFSETQRNKGNFPGRFSGRQFSNSRSEMNVSTLELGDSALYLCASSLGHPTDTQYFGPGTRLTVL.

The rearrangement joins TRBV3-1 to TRBJ2-7; D possibly matches TRBD1 or TRBD2 (5 bases each). CDR1 is LGHDT and CDR2 is YNNKEL in the germline V gene (reference sequence). V shed 0 bases and J shed 12 bases, with 18 bases lying between them. This CDR3 is 14 amino acids long. This CDR3 is CASSQDRSYGDPYF. DNA for the CDR3: TGTGCCAGCAGCCAAGATAGGTCGTACGGGGACCCGTACTTC.

This chain links TRBV30 with TRBJ2-4; possibly TRBD2 for D (6 bases). Trimming stripped 3 bases from V and 7 bases from J, with 13 bases between. The V gene's germline CDR1 is GTSNPN and CDR2 SVGIG (reference sequence). The CDR3 is 13 amino acids. In DNA form, the CDR3 reads TGTGCCTGGAGCGTAGGGGAGGTGAACATTCAGTACTTC. Translated, it gives CAWSVGEVNIQYF.